This T cell receptor (beta chain) originates from a study of low-dose radiotherapy and immunotherapy resistance in tumors. cDNA synthesis used a TRAV/TRBV-specific primer set for both chains. The authors ran around 22 PCR cycles to amplify TCRs with a constant-region primer and V-primer adapter. mRNA, after isolation, was amplified by in vitro transcription. TCRdb re-called the reads through MiXCR, storing one row per CDR3 protein. The sample lists around 65,000 distinct CDR3 sequences, about 30% occurring once. As for time point: before trial treatment. This clonotype was seen a single time. The material sequenced was PBMCs, taken before treatment. The clonotype originates from a male donor with rectosigmoid adenocarcinoma.

CDR3 sequence: CAISELANTDTQYF. The CDR3 bases are TGTGCCATCAGTGAACTAGCGAACACAGATACGCAGTATTTT. J is TRBJ2-3 and V is TRBV10-3; TRBD2 aligns across 7 bases. Germline loops: CDR1 ENHRY, CDR2 SYGVKD. The CDR3 is made up of 14 amino acids. Germline trimming cut 3 bases from V and 2 bases from J; bases unmatched to any gene: 2.